What follows are 27 T cell receptor beta chains derived from one specimen sequenced in a study of blood T cells in healthy people across ages. PCR was performed a second time for about 7 to 12 cycles using a sample-barcoded 5' primer and a J-beta primer mix. TCRdb fed the 5' RACE reads into MiXCR, producing one record per CDR3 protein. The sample has roughly 550,000 distinct CDR3 sequences, nearly 25% seen once. The sample was also linked to a second study, of T cells of mothers and their children.

The specimen sequenced was blood. The source is a boy aged 5-17 years in good health.

The chain has TRBV7-9 and TRBJ2-5; a weak D match, TRBD1 (6 bases). The germline gives CDR1 SEHNR, CDR2 FQNEAQ (reference sequence). V was clipped by 2 bases and J by 2 bases, with 12 bases between them. This CDR3 is 15 amino acids long. In DNA, the CDR3 is TGTGCCAGCAGCTTATGGGCAGGGACACAAGAGACCCAGTACTTC. It codes for CASSLWAGTQETQYF.

The genes are TRBV28 and TRBJ2-6, with D perhaps matching TRBD1 (5 bases). This CDR3 comprises 16 residues. Trimming took off 4 bases at V and 1 base at J, with 11 bases between the two ends. Per the germline V gene, CDR1 is MDHEN and CDR2 is SYDVKM. DNA for the CDR3: TGTGCCAGCAGTTCAGCAGGGTCATCTGGGGCCAACGTCCTGACTTTC. Protein: CASSSAGSSGANVLTF.

This clonotype was detected only a few times. The chain has TRBV27 and TRBJ2-3; weak D call: TRBD1 (6 bases). The CDR3 length is 13 residues. V was pared by 7 bases and J by 10 bases, with 18 bases between. Looked up from germline, CDR1 is MNHEY and CDR2 is SMNVEV (reference sequence). The CDR3 here is CASTPTGLSAQYF. The CDR3 DNA is TGTGCCAGCACCCCCACAGGGTTGAGTGCGCAGTATTTT.

This chain links TRBV12-5 with TRBJ2-5; TRBD2 matches at 12 bases. The CDR3 covers 17 residues. Germline V lookup: CDR1 LGHNT, CDR2 FRNRAP. J lost 2 bases, V lost 3 bases, and 7 bases had no gene match. CDR3 sequence reads: CASGLSPGLAGQETQYF. CDR3 DNA sequence: TGTGCTAGTGGTTTATCTCCAGGACTAGCGGGACAAGAGACCCAGTACTTC.

The J gene is TRBJ2-1, the V gene TRBV28, with no clear D. Trimming stripped 3 bases from V and 8 bases from J, with 11 bases between. Germline V CDR1 and CDR2: MDHEN, SYDVKM. The CDR3 is 13 residues long. CDR3 amino acids: CASSLGWWDEQFF. Here the CDR3 DNA reads TGTGCCAGCAGTTTGGGTTGGTGGGATGAGCAGTTCTTC.

The rearrangement joins TRBV18 to TRBJ2-2, with TRBD1 identical over 9 bases. Germline V gives CDR1 KGHSH, CDR2 LQKENI. The CDR3 loop spans 16 amino acids. V was clipped by 5 bases and J by 2 bases; unmatched bases: 6. Here the CDR3 DNA reads TGTGCCAGCTCATCAGGGACAGGGCTAAACACCGGGGAGCTGTTTTTT. The encoded protein is CASSSGTGLNTGELFF.

The chain combines TRBV20-1 with TRBJ1-1; maybe TRBD1 (5 bases). Germline V gene sequence: CDR1 DFQATT, CDR2 SNEGSKA (reference sequence). The germline V and J ends were trimmed by 1 base and 4 bases, with 13 bases remaining between them. The CDR3 covers 14 residues. CDR3 bases: TGCAGTGCTAGAGGACAGATTTGGGTCACTGAAGCTTTCTTT. Protein product: CSARGQIWVTEAFF.

The chain couples TRBV11-2 to TRBJ2-3, with D possibly TRBD2 on 7 matching bases. The germline V gene has CDR1 SGHAT and CDR2 FQNNGV. CDR3 size: 17 residues. Trimming removed 0 bases at V and 2 bases at J, with 15 bases between. CDR3 loop: CASSLDLGRGLTDTQYF. The CDR3 DNA follows: TGTGCCAGCAGCTTAGATCTCGGGCGGGGGCTCACAGATACGCAGTATTTT. The full variable domain, rest sourced from reference TRBV11-2 and TRBJ2-3, is EAGVAQSPRYKIIEKRQSVAFWCNPISGHATLYWYQQILGQGPKLLIQFQNNGVVDDSQLPKDRFSAERLKGVDSTLKIQPAKLEDSAVYLCASSLDLGRGLTDTQYFGPGTRLTVL.

The chain carries TRBV2 and TRBJ1-2; D remains ambiguous. V lost 7 bases, J lost 4 bases, and 7 bases lay in between. The CDR3 is 11 amino acids. The germline V gene encodes CDR1 SNHLY and CDR2 FYNNEI. Here the CDR3 DNA reads TGTGCCAGCAACGAGGTCTATGGCTACACCTTC. Protein: CASNEVYGYTF.

V is TRBV6-2 or TRBV6-3 and J is TRBJ1-5, with 11 bases identical to TRBD1. The V gene end was trimmed by 6 bases and the J gene end by 7 bases; junction bases not matched to a gene: 5. The CDR3 is 14 amino acids. From germline, CDR1 is MNHEY and CDR2 SVGEGT. CDR3 amino acids: CASRPGQGAQPQHF. CDR3 bases: TGTGCCAGCAGACCAGGACAGGGGGCCCAGCCCCAGCATTTT.

In regard to this clonotype: This may be a read error: a much more frequent sequence differs by one nucleotide. The chain recombines TRBV9 with TRBJ2-3, with TRBD2 matching 11 bases. Germline-derived CDR1 and CDR2 are SGDLS and YYNGEE. With V trimmed by 0 bases and J by 4 bases, 4 bases remained unmatched. The CDR3 consists of 16 residues. This CDR3 is CASSVVASGRPDTQYF. CDR3 nucleotides: TGTGCCAGCAGCGTAGTCGCTAGCGGGAGGCCAGATACGCAGTATTTT.

The chain couples TRBV7-2 to TRBJ1-6; 9 bases align to TRBD1. Losses at the gene ends were 5 bases for V and 8 bases for J; bases not matched to a gene: 10. This CDR3 is 16 amino acids long. Germline-derived CDR1 and CDR2 are SGHTA and FQGNSA. Written as DNA, the CDR3 is TGTGCCAGCAGCAAACGAACCGGGACAGGGTATTCACCCCTCCACTTT. The encoded protein is CASSKRTGTGYSPLHF.

This clonotype occurred a few times. J is TRBJ2-1 and V is TRBV24-1; 8 nucleotides line up with TRBD2. Germline V gene data show CDR1 as KGHDR and CDR2 as SFDVKD. The CDR3 has 16 amino acids. Trimming at V came to 4 bases and at J to 7 bases, leaving 11 bases not matched to a gene. This chain's CDR3 is CATSEFPGLVENEQFF. As DNA, the CDR3 is TGTGCCACCAGTGAGTTCCCGGGACTAGTGGAGAATGAGCAGTTCTTC.

V is TRBV7-2 and J is TRBJ2-2; 8 bases are a match to TRBD1. The V segment lost 5 bases and the J segment 6 bases; nucleotides outside the gene matches: 14. Germline V gene sequence: CDR1 SGHTA, CDR2 FQGNSA. This CDR3 is built from 17 residues. CDR3 sequence reads: CASSAETGTGHSGELFF. The CDR3 bases are TGTGCCAGCAGCGCAGAGACCGGGACAGGACATTCCGGGGAGCTGTTTTTT.

This clonotype came up a few times. The chain joins TRBV9 to TRBJ2-5, with 7 bases lining up with TRBD1. CDR1 and CDR2 (germline): SGDLS, YYNGEE. The CDR3 has 15 residues. With V trimmed by 0 bases and J by 0 bases, 2 bases remained unmatched. CDR3 region: CASSVGQGNQETQYF. In nucleotides, the CDR3 is TGTGCCAGCAGCGTAGGACAGGGAAACCAAGAGACCCAGTACTTC. Filled out from reference TRBV9 and TRBJ2-5, the complete variable domain reads DSGVTQTPKHLITATGQRVTLRCSPRSGDLSVYWYQQSLDQGLQFLIQYYNGEERAKGNILERFSAQQFPDLHSELNLSSLELGDSALYFCASSVGQGNQETQYFGPGTRLLVL.

This sequence joins TRBV12-3 or TRBV12-4 and TRBJ1-2; no reliable D call. The CDR3 spans 14 residues. V lost 3 bases and J lost 3, with 11 bases in between. CDR3 DNA: TGTGCCAGCAGTTTTGAGGGTTCCGACTATGGCTACACCTTC. Translation gives CASSFEGSDYGYTF.

As concerns this clonotype: A clone one base away is much larger, so this may be a read error. The chain is built from TRBV20-1 and TRBJ1-5; D remains ambiguous. The CDR3 is 8 residues long. V lost 5 bases, J lost 12 bases, and 5 bases lay in between. Germline V gene lookup returns CDR1 DFQATT and CDR2 SNEGSKA (reference sequence). The CDR3 sequence: CSAGLQHF. The CDR3 nucleotides are TGCAGTGCTGGGCTCCAGCATTTT.

J is TRBJ2-7 and V is TRBV7-2; unclear D gene. The CDR3 is 11 amino acids. V lost 2 bases to trimming and J lost 5 bases, with 4 bases between them. The germline gives CDR1 SGHTA, CDR2 FQGNSA. In nucleotides, the CDR3 is TGTGCCAGCAGCTTATTCCACGAGCAGTACTTC. Encoded protein: CASSLFHEQYF.

This clonotype showed up many times. The J gene is TRBJ2-5, the V gene TRBV29-1; 11 bases fit TRBD2. Germline assignment: CDR1 SQVTM and CDR2 ANQGSEA. With V trimmed by 7 bases and J by 5 bases, 15 bases remained unmatched. CDR3 length: 16 residues. This CDR3 is CSADWTMGLAAETQYF. CDR3 nucleotide sequence: TGCAGCGCCGACTGGACGATGGGACTAGCGGCGGAGACCCAGTACTTC.

This rearrangement joins TRBV4-1 to TRBJ2-5; 11 nucleotides agree with TRBD2. The end of the DNA aligns better with TRBJ2-7, so the J call may be wrong. Germline V gene data show CDR1 as MGHRA and CDR2 as YSYEKL. CDR3 length: 16 amino acids. CDR3 DNA: TGCGCCAGCAGCCAAGGGCGGACTAGCGGGTATTCCGAGCAGTACTTC. Protein sequence: CASSQGRTSGYSEQYF.

This clonotype was counted between two and nine times. This may arise from a read error, as a much more abundant clone is one base away. The CDR3 DNA is TGTGCCAGCAGCCCGACTAGCGGGAGCAATGAGCAGTTCTTC. Encoded protein: CASSPTSGSNEQFF. The chain combines TRBV12-3 or TRBV12-4 with TRBJ2-1, with 12 positions matching TRBD2. CDR3 length: 14 residues. Trimming removed 6 bases from V and 6 bases from J; junction bases left unmatched: 3.

The rearrangement links TRBV5-6 to TRBJ1-2, with D unclear. This CDR3 has 15 amino acids. V was clipped by 4 bases and J by 2 bases, with 15 bases between them. The germline gives CDR1 SGHDT, CDR2 YYEEEE. The CDR3 DNA reads TGTGCCAGCAGCCTATCCTCGGGAGGGAACTATGGCTACACCTTC. Its protein is CASSLSSGGNYGYTF.

This clonotype was seen a handful of times. This chain's CDR3 is CASSWGPNTGELFF. In DNA form, the CDR3 reads TGTGCCAGCAGCTGGGGCCCTAACACCGGGGAGCTGTTTTTT. The chain links TRBV27 to TRBJ2-2, with D possibly matching TRBD1 (5 bases). The CDR3 has 14 amino acids. The germline V gene has CDR1 MNHEY and CDR2 SMNVEV (reference sequence). The V and J ends lost 6 bases and 2 bases respectively, with 10 bases between them.

In regard to this clonotype: The junction departs from germline at one end; a sequencing error may be responsible. V usage is TRBV12-3 or TRBV12-4 and J usage is TRBJ1-3; D ambiguous. The CDR3 length is 14 residues. The CDR3: CASSRAGSGSTIYF. The CDR3 nucleotides read TGTGCCAGCAGCCGCGCGGGGAGTGGAAGCACCATATATTTT.

This clonotype was recorded only once. The chain uses TRBV11-2 and TRBJ2-2; unclear D gene. The CDR3 runs 15 residues. V was clipped by 2 bases and J by 4 bases, with 11 bases between them. Germline values: CDR1 SGHAT, CDR2 FQNNGV. The CDR3 region is CASSLSRTSTGELFF. CDR3 bases: TGTGCCAGCAGCTTATCCCGCACCTCCACCGGGGAGCTGTTTTTT. Filled out from reference TRBV11-2 and TRBJ2-2, the complete variable domain reads EAGVAQSPRYKIIEKRQSVAFWCNPISGHATLYWYQQILGQGPKLLIQFQNNGVVDDSQLPKDRFSAERLKGVDSTLKIQPAKLEDSAVYLCASSLSRTSTGELFFGEGSRLTVL.

The chain has TRBV7-9 and TRBJ2-7, with unresolved D. Trimming took off 5 bases at V and 4 bases at J, with 15 bases between the two ends. The CDR3 length is 14 residues. Germline assignment: CDR1 SEHNR and CDR2 FQNEAQ (reference sequence). The CDR3 nucleotides read TGTGCCAGCAGCCCCATAGGACCTCCGTACGAGCAGTACTTC. Its translation: CASSPIGPPYEQYF.

The V call is TRBV11-2, the J call TRBJ1-1; D call uncertain. The germline CDR1 and CDR2 sequences are SGHAT and FQNNGV. V dropped 5 bases and J dropped 3 bases, with 13 bases sitting between them. CDR3 length equals 14 residues. This chain's CDR3 is CASSAVAGDTEAFF. For the CDR3, the DNA is TGTGCCAGCAGCGCCGTGGCCGGGGACACTGAAGCTTTCTTT.